Sequencing of this T cell receptor beta chain was carried out in a study of identical twins. Findings and caveats of the study: The degree of excess twin sharing was weaker in beta out-of-frame sequences. In monozygotic twins, models underestimated the sharing of out-of-frame TCR alpha.

V was trimmed by 3 bases and J by 0 bases, leaving 5 bases between them. Germline CDR1 reads SQVTM; CDR2 reads ANQGSEA. The CDR3 runs to 12 residues. Worth noting for this clonotype: Antigen specificity is unknown.

TCRdb reprocessed the 5' RACE reads via MiXCR and lists one record per CDR3 protein. The sample includes just under 650,000 distinct CDR3 sequences, less than 9% of them seen just once. In addition, the sample was reused for a study of yellow fever vaccine responses in identical twins. That work contributes: The authors reported partly convergent, partly personalized vaccine responses in identical twins.

The receptor was isolated from a woman between 18 and 30 years old in good health. The chain employs TRBV29-1 and TRBJ2-5; D unresolved. What was sequenced was PBMCs. CDR3 sequence: CSVDFYQETQYF. Written as DNA, the CDR3 is TGCAGCGTTGATTTCTACCAAGAGACCCAGTACTTC. Full variable domain (rest looked up from reference TRBV29-1 and TRBJ2-5): SAVISQKPSRDICQRGTSLTIQCQVDSQVTMMFWYRQQPGQSLTLIATANQGSEATYESGFVIDKFPISRPNLTFSTLTVSNMSPEDSSIYLCSVDFYQETQYFGPGTRLLVL.